This is a list of T cell receptor beta chains from one sample in a study of blood T cells in healthy people across ages. Via MiXCR, TCRdb re-called the 5' RACE reads, giving one row per CDR3 protein. Of over 1,500,000 distinct CDR3 sequences listed, more than 35% are singletons. Material: blood. The receptors come from a human donor in good health. Each CDR3 is given with its conserved first and last residue.

TRBV5-1	TRBJ1-2	15	CASSLLDRGIYGYTF
TRBV11-3	TRBJ2-1	14	CASSFRQGKGEQFF
TRBV12-3/TRBV12-4	TRBJ1-5	14	CASRSVGGHQPQHF
TRBV20-1	TRBJ1-2	15	CSARVAPVGYYGYTF
TRBV20-1	TRBJ2-4	14	CSAGTGGGLNIQYF
TRBV9	TRBJ1-2	14	CASSVGGRSRGYTF
TRBV6-5	TRBJ2-1	15	CASSYKAYGYNEQFF
TRBV20-1	TRBJ2-7	15	CSAPGRVGQGEQQYF
TRBV7-9	TRBJ1-2	16	CASSVALTSPNYGYTF
TRBV12-3/TRBV12-4	TRBJ2-5	16	CASSLETRFPQETQYF
TRBV20-1	TRBJ2-7	14	CSATSGGLTYEQYF
TRBV5-1	TRBJ1-2	13	CASSLGDIWGYTF
TRBV28	TRBJ2-3	15	CASSLPGASTDTQYF
TRBV6-5	.	17	CASSYSSVRGGWATQYF
TRBV7-2	TRBJ1-2	13	CASSLWGPWGYTF
TRBV20-1	TRBJ2-7	14	CSAKTSGVTYEQYF
TRBV9	TRBJ2-7	15	CASSVGGGLGGEQYF
TRBV12-3/TRBV12-4	TRBJ1-2	15	CASSLGFRTGGSYTF
TRBV9	TRBJ1-1	15	CASSVDNQGDTEAFF
TRBV6-1	TRBJ2-7	16	CASSEDRGRKIYEQYF
TRBV28	TRBJ2-1	12	CASSNASVLQFF